The rows below give T cell receptor beta chains drawn from one sample of a study of blood T cell repertoires in COVID-19. This table comes from immunoSEQ multiplex PCR, and its TCRdb copy is limited to in-frame clones, with some not included. The data contain about 140,000 clones, nearly 80% of them singletons. Material: PBMCs or T cells enriched from blood (not recorded which). The receptor source for this set is a woman aged 45-65 years who had recovered from COVID-19. Both conserved end residues are part of each CDR3. The order of the fields is CDR3 length, D gene, J gene, V gene, clone size, CDR3 protein, CDR3 DNA. A D gene is named only where the DNA matches it firmly. Only some rows state a clone size, as once, few, many or a class for expanded clones.

cdr3_length: 14; d_call: TRBD2; j_call: TRBJ2-3; v_call: TRBV3-1/TRBV3-2; clone_size: few; cdr3_aa: CASSHGLGADTQYF; cdr3_nt: TGTGCCAGCAGCCACGGACTAGGTGCAGATACGCAGTATTTT
cdr3_length: 15; d_call: TRBD1; j_call: TRBJ1-1; v_call: TRBV20-1; clone_size: -; cdr3_aa: CSASFSDRGNTEAFF; cdr3_nt: TGCAGTGCTAGTTTCAGCGACAGGGGGAACACTGAAGCTTTCTTT
cdr3_length: 16; d_call: TRBD1; j_call: TRBJ1-5; v_call: TRBV7-8; clone_size: -; cdr3_aa: CASSHSRDRGNQPQHF; cdr3_nt: TGTGCCAGCAGCCATTCCCGGGACAGGGGCAATCAGCCCCAGCATTTT
cdr3_length: 15; d_call: TRBD2; j_call: TRBJ2-1; v_call: TRBV19; clone_size: -; cdr3_aa: CASSVNSGRSHEQFF; cdr3_nt: TGTGCCAGTAGTGTTAATAGCGGGAGGTCCCATGAGCAGTTCTTC
cdr3_length: 18; d_call: TRBD1; j_call: TRBJ2-6; v_call: TRBV6-6; clone_size: few; cdr3_aa: CASSLRLQGATGANVLTF; cdr3_nt: TGTGCCAGCAGTCTCCGTTTGCAGGGGGCAACTGGGGCCAACGTCCTGACTTTC
cdr3_length: 19; d_call: TRBD1; j_call: TRBJ2-6; v_call: TRBV19; clone_size: -; cdr3_aa: CASTLITGGLSSGANVLTF; cdr3_nt: TGTGCCAGTACCCTCATAACAGGGGGCCTTAGCTCTGGGGCCAACGTCCTGACTTTC
cdr3_length: 15; d_call: TRBD1; j_call: TRBJ2-1; v_call: TRBV19; clone_size: -; cdr3_aa: CASSSRQGNYNEQFF; cdr3_nt: TGTGCCAGTAGTAGTCGACAGGGGAACTACAATGAGCAGTTCTTC
cdr3_length: 20; d_call: -; j_call: TRBJ1-1; v_call: TRBV5-1; clone_size: -; cdr3_aa: CASSGVRTASWSTSNTEAFF; cdr3_nt: TGCGCCAGCAGCGGAGTTAGGACAGCTTCCTGGTCTACCTCGAACACTGAAGCTTTCTTT
cdr3_length: 13; d_call: -; j_call: TRBJ1-1; v_call: TRBV12-3/TRBV12-4; clone_size: -; cdr3_aa: CASSLGRGTEAFF; cdr3_nt: TGTGCCAGCAGTTTGGGCAGGGGAACTGAAGCTTTCTTT
cdr3_length: 16; d_call: -; j_call: TRBJ2-1; v_call: TRBV9; clone_size: many; cdr3_aa: CASSVSPKLATNEQFF; cdr3_nt: TGTGCCAGCAGCGTGTCCCCAAAACTAGCTACAAATGAGCAGTTCTTC
cdr3_length: 11; d_call: -; j_call: TRBJ1-2; v_call: TRBV5-8; clone_size: -; cdr3_aa: CASSSGGGYTF; cdr3_nt: TGTGCCAGCAGCTCGGGAGGTGGCTACACCTTC
cdr3_length: 13; d_call: -; j_call: TRBJ1-2; v_call: TRBV6-5; clone_size: once; cdr3_aa: CASKTRGGYGYTF; cdr3_nt: TGTGCCAGCAAAACCAGGGGTGGCTATGGCTACACCTTC
cdr3_length: 14; d_call: -; j_call: TRBJ1-1; v_call: TRBV11-2; clone_size: -; cdr3_aa: CASSLEQVNTEAFF; cdr3_nt: TGTGCCAGCAGCTTAGAACAGGTGAACACTGAAGCTTTCTTT
cdr3_length: 12; d_call: TRBD1; j_call: TRBJ2-1; v_call: TRBV29-1; clone_size: -; cdr3_aa: CSVGTGYNEQFF; cdr3_nt: TGCAGCGTGGGGACAGGGTACAATGAGCAGTTCTTC
cdr3_length: 16; d_call: TRBD1; j_call: TRBJ1-6; v_call: TRBV5-1; clone_size: -; cdr3_aa: CASSLLGGASDSPLHF; cdr3_nt: TGCGCCAGCAGCTTGTTAGGGGGCGCGTCGGATTCACCCCTCCACTTT
cdr3_length: 14; d_call: -; j_call: TRBJ1-3; v_call: TRBV7-3; clone_size: -; cdr3_aa: CASSLGGAGNTIYF; cdr3_nt: TGTGCCAGCAGCTTAGGGGGGGCTGGAAACACCATATATTTT